The T cell receptor (beta chain) under discussion was sequenced for a study of technical replicates of blood from a handful of donors. Note on this clone: Other DNA sequences in this sample translate to the same CDR3.

Generated by immunoSEQ multiplex PCR, the TCRdb table keeps only in-frame clones and is missing some. The profile shows 65,000 to 90,000 clones, about 91% of them singletons. This receptor was identified in a human donor in good health. Source material: T cells isolated from PBMCs.

The CDR3 is CASSYSPDSSYEQYF. Here the CDR3 DNA reads TGTGCCAGCAGTTACTCCCCGGACAGCTCCTACGAGCAGTACTTC. The chain uses TRBV6-5 and TRBJ2-7; possibly TRBD1 for D (6 bases). V was trimmed by 0 bases and J by 0 bases, leaving 9 bases between them. The CDR3 extends over 15 amino acids. Germline V lookup: CDR1 MNHEY, CDR2 SVGAGI.